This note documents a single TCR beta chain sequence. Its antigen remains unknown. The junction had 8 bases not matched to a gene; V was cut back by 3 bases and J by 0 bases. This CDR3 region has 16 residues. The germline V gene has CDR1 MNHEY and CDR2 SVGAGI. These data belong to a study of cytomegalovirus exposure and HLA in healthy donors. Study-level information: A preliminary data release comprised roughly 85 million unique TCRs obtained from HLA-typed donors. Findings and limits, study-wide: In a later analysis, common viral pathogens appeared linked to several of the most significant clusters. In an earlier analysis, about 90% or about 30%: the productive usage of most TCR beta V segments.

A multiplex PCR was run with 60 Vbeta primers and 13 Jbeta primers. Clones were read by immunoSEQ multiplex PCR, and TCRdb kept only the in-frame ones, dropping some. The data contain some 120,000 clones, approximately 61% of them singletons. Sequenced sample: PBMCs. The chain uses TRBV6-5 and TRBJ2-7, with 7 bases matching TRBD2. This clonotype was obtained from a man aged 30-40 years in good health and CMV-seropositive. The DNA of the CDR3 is TGTGCCAGCAGTTATCGGCGGGAGCTCCCCTCCTACGAGCAGTACTTC. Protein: CASSYRRELPSYEQYF.